The 27 T cell receptor beta chains below come from one sample, sequenced in a study of a mutant IDH1 vaccine in newly diagnosed glioma. Clones were read by immunoSEQ multiplex PCR, and TCRdb kept only the in-frame ones, dropping some. Altogether about 92,000 clones are present, about 80% being singletons, with the ten largest covering less than 9.5%. Sample time point: baseline, week 1 (first vaccination visit). Treatment: pre-vaccination baseline after standard-of-care therapy. The source material was PBMCs, sampled from a glioma patient treated with radiotherapy, temozolomide or both. The receptors were sampled from a man aged 35-49 years with glioma.

The sample holds a few counts of this clone. The CDR3: CASSFPVGLMNTEAFF. In DNA, the CDR3 is TGTGCCAGCAGCTTTCCGGTGGGATTGATGAACACTGAAGCTTTCTTT. The chain is built from TRBV11-2 and TRBJ1-1; no firm D call. The germline V and J ends were trimmed by 3 bases and 0 bases, with 14 bases remaining between them. The CDR3 is 16 amino acids. Germline V gives CDR1 SGHAT, CDR2 FQNNGV.

The chain employs TRBV5-1 and TRBJ1-2; tentatively, D is TRBD1 (6 bases). This CDR3 has 14 amino acids. Germline V gene data show CDR1 as SGHRS and CDR2 as YFSETQ. The V gene lost 4 bases and the J gene lost 2 bases, with 12 bases spanning the gap. CDR3 nucleotide sequence: TGCGCCAGCAGCCACGGACAGCGAAACTATGGCTACACCTTC. Translated, it gives CASSHGQRNYGYTF.

This CDR3 reads CATSRDRASGPYEQYF. Here the CDR3 DNA reads TGTGCCACCAGCAGAGATCGGGCTAGCGGTCCCTACGAGCAGTACTTC. The rearrangement uses TRBV15 and TRBJ2-7; 7 bases fit TRBD2. V dropped 0 bases and J dropped 2; count of bases not matched to a gene: 7. The CDR3 is 16 residues long. Germline CDR1 and CDR2: LNHNV and YYDKDF (reference sequence).

The gene calls are TRBV27 and TRBJ1-2; TRBD1 aligns across 11 bases. The CDR3 totals 14 residues. V dropped 6 bases and J dropped 5; count of bases not matched to a gene: 5. CDR1 and CDR2 (germline): MNHEY, SMNVEV (reference sequence). The CDR3 is CASRSGQGVYGYTF. CDR3 bases: TGTGCCAGCAGGTCGGGACAGGGGGTGTATGGCTACACCTTC.

The chain combines TRBV28 with TRBJ1-5; possibly TRBD1 for D (6 bases). The germline V and J ends were trimmed by 8 bases and 1 base, with 21 bases remaining between them. The V gene's germline CDR1 is MDHEN and CDR2 SYDVKM. The CDR3 sequence is 17 residues long. This CDR3 is CASGLWGQGRSNQPQHF. The CDR3, as DNA: TGTGCCAGCGGGCTGTGGGGGCAGGGAAGGAGCAATCAGCCCCAGCATTTT.

This clone showed up just a few times. The chain joins TRBV12-5 to TRBJ2-3; 7 nucleotides line up with TRBD2. This CDR3 is built from 13 residues. V lost 4 bases, J lost 4 bases, and 2 bases stayed unmatched. CDR1 and CDR2 from the germline V gene are LGHNT and FRNRAP. The CDR3 region has the DNA TGTGCTAGTGGTTGGGGGGGAGCAGATACGCAGTATTTT. It yields the protein CASGWGGADTQYF.

V is TRBV11-3 and J is TRBJ2-2; 8 bases align to TRBD1. V lost 4 bases, J lost 4 bases, and 5 bases stayed unmatched. This CDR3 region has 15 residues. The germline V gene encodes CDR1 SGHNT and CDR2 YENEEA. CDR3 amino acids: CASSSTGVGTGELFF. For the CDR3, the DNA is TGTGCCAGCAGCTCGACAGGGGTGGGCACCGGGGAGCTGTTTTTT.

The chain employs TRBV9 and TRBJ1-1; D remains ambiguous. There are 15 residues in the CDR3. The germline CDR1 and CDR2 sequences are SGDLS and YYNGEE. V gave up 2 bases and J gave up 2 bases, with 13 bases separating them. The CDR3 loop reads CASSVSGGGNTEAFF. The DNA for the CDR3 is TGTGCCAGCAGCGTTTCGGGCGGAGGCAACACTGAAGCTTTCTTT.

This clone came up once. Germline and junction disagree at one end, which may indicate a read error. This chain joins TRBV6-5 and TRBJ2-2, with TRBD2 as a possible D gene (5 bases). The CDR3 sequence is 14 residues long. Germline lookup yields CDR1 MNHEY and CDR2 SVGAGI. The CDR3 loop is CASSYSRRTGELVF. The CDR3 region has the DNA TGTGCCAGCAGTTACTCGCGGCGAACCGGGGAGCTGGTTTTT.

The rearrangement joins TRBV19 to TRBJ1-1, with no clear D. Germline loops: CDR1 LNHDA, CDR2 SQIVND (reference sequence). Trimming stripped 7 bases from V and 1 base from J, with 10 bases between. This CDR3 contains 13 residues. CDR3 nucleotides: TGTGCCAGTACCTTAACGGGGAACACTGAAGCTTTCTTT. Translation: CASTLTGNTEAFF.

The rearrangement joins TRBV10-3 to TRBJ2-2, with D possibly TRBD2 on 6 matching bases. The germline gives CDR1 ENHRY, CDR2 SYGVKD. The CDR3 length is 17 residues. Trimming took off 6 bases at V and 2 bases at J, with 19 bases between the two ends. CDR3 sequence: CAIRGVGLGPNTGELFF. Here the CDR3 DNA reads TGTGCCATCAGGGGGGTGGGACTGGGACCAAACACCGGGGAGCTGTTTTTT.

Only one count was recorded for this clone. The J gene is TRBJ2-5, the V gene TRBV4-3, with a tentative D call TRBD2 (6 bases). The J call may be in error: the DNA end matches TRBJ2-7 better. CDR1 LGHNA and CDR2 YSLEER come from the germline V gene. The CDR3 runs 15 residues. CDR3 sequence (DNA): TGCGCCAGCAGCCGTACGCGGAGGGAATCCTACGAGCAGTACTTC. As protein: CASSRTRRESYEQYF.

V is TRBV5-1 and J is TRBJ2-1; TRBD2 aligns across 14 bases. Germline V gene sequence: CDR1 SGHRS, CDR2 YFSETQ. The CDR3 totals 18 residues. The V segment lost 2 bases and the J segment 5 bases; nucleotides outside the gene matches: 9. The CDR3 here is CASSLGLAGGSLHNEQFF. CDR3 sequence (DNA): TGCGCCAGCAGCTTAGGACTAGCGGGAGGATCTCTCCACAATGAGCAGTTCTTC.

This clone was detected only a few times. The chain employs TRBV27 and TRBJ2-7; TRBD2 is a possible D gene (6 bases). V was clipped by 0 bases and J by 7 bases, with 10 bases between them. CDR3 length: 13 amino acids. Germline V CDR1 and CDR2: MNHEY, SMNVEV (reference sequence). The CDR3 reads CASSLSGGGEQYF. The CDR3 coding sequence is TGTGCCAGCAGTTTATCGGGTGGAGGGGAGCAGTACTTC.

The chain couples TRBV7-8 to TRBJ1-5, with D possibly TRBD1 on 5 matching bases. V dropped 0 bases and J dropped 4 bases, with 19 bases sitting between them. The CDR3 runs 18 residues. The germline V gene has CDR1 SGHVS and CDR2 FQNEAQ. The CDR3 here is CASSLAIEAAGRNQPQHF. The CDR3 region has the DNA TGTGCCAGCAGCTTAGCGATAGAGGCAGCGGGACGTAATCAGCCCCAGCATTTT.

The rearrangement links TRBV7-2 to TRBJ2-7; TRBD2 might be the D (6 bases). V dropped 1 base and J dropped 7 bases, with 8 bases sitting between them. Germline V CDR1 and CDR2: SGHTA, FQGNSA. The CDR3 covers 12 residues. The CDR3: CASSLDGGEQYF. CDR3 in DNA: TGTGCCAGCAGCTTAGATGGGGGGGAGCAGTACTTC.

This clone was picked up a small number of times. The gene calls are TRBV4-2 and TRBJ1-5; no clear D. The CDR3 extends over 14 amino acids. Germline values: CDR1 LGHNA, CDR2 YNFKEQ. The V end was cut by 1 base, the J end by 7 bases, with 11 bases between. The CDR3 sequence is CASSQARVGQPQHF. CDR3 bases: TGTGCCAGCAGCCAAGCTAGGGTTGGCCAGCCCCAGCATTTT.

The chain is built from TRBV18 and TRBJ2-1; 9 bases match TRBD1. CDR1 is KGHSH and CDR2 is LQKENI in the germline V gene. The J segment lost 5 bases and the V segment lost 5 bases, leaving 10 bases of the junction unmatched. The CDR3 totals 16 residues. In nucleotides, the CDR3 is TGTGCCAGCTCAGTTATTGCCGGACAGGGGAACAATGAGCAGTTCTTC. Translated: CASSVIAGQGNNEQFF. Drawing the rest from reference TRBV18 and TRBJ2-1, the complete variable domain is NAGVMQNPRHLVRRRGQEARLRCSPMKGHSHVYWYRQLPEEGLKFMVYLQKENIIDESGMPKERFSAEFPKEGPSILRIQQVVRGDSAAYFCASSVIAGQGNNEQFFGPGTRLTVL.

CDR3 sequence reads: CASSLTIYSNQPQHF. CDR3 DNA: TGTGCCAGCAGTTTGACGATTTATAGCAATCAGCCCCAGCATTTT. The rearrangement uses TRBV28 and TRBJ1-5; no reliable D call. The CDR3 is made up of 15 amino acids. The V gene's germline CDR1 is MDHEN and CDR2 SYDVKM. The V end was cut by 3 bases, the J end by 0 bases, with 9 bases between. The full variable domain, its missing parts supplied by reference TRBV28 and TRBJ1-5, is DVKVTQSSRYLVKRTGEKVFLECVQDMDHENMFWYRQDPGLGLRLIYFSYDVKMKEKGDIPEGYSVSREKKERFSLILESASTNQTSMYLCASSLTIYSNQPQHFGDGTRLSIL.

A remark on this clone: Other DNA sequences in the sample encode the same CDR3. The chain recombines TRBV5-6 with TRBJ1-1; D is ambiguous. Germline V CDR1 and CDR2: SGHDT, YYEEEE. This CDR3 has 13 amino acids. V was pared by 0 bases and J by 0 bases, with 3 bases between. The CDR3 loop reads CASSLEVNTEAFF. CDR3 sequence (DNA): TGTGCCAGCAGCTTGGAGGTGAACACTGAAGCTTTCTTT.

The chain joins TRBV19 to TRBJ2-7; 8 nucleotides align to TRBD2. Germline assignment: CDR1 LNHDA and CDR2 SQIVND (reference sequence). V shed 6 bases, J shed 3 bases, and the junction held 4 bases outside the gene matches. The CDR3 is made up of 13 amino acids. The CDR3 DNA reads TGTGCCAGTAGCCACGCGGGGGGCTACGAGCAGTACTTC. Encoded protein: CASSHAGGYEQYF.

CDR3: CASSGSWGAQDTQYF. Written as DNA, the CDR3 is TGTGCCAGCAGCGGGTCGTGGGGGGCGCAAGATACGCAGTATTTT. The V gene is TRBV9, the J gene TRBJ2-3; D is perhaps TRBD1 or TRBD2 (6 bases each). The CDR3 spans 15 residues. Germline CDR1 reads SGDLS; CDR2 reads YYNGEE. Trimming took 3 bases from V and 5 from J, leaving 16 bases between them.

This sequence joins TRBV27 and TRBJ1-1; 8 nucleotides agree with TRBD1. In germline, CDR1 is MNHEY, CDR2 SMNVEV (reference sequence). This CDR3 is 15 amino acids long. J was trimmed by 0 bases and V by 6 bases; bases with no gene match: 6. The CDR3 sequence is CASRSRQGLNTEAFF. DNA of the CDR3: TGTGCCAGCAGGTCTCGACAGGGGTTGAACACTGAAGCTTTCTTT.

J is TRBJ2-5 and V is TRBV5-8; D might be TRBD1 (5 bases). The CDR3 loop spans 12 amino acids. The germline V gene encodes CDR1 SGHTS and CDR2 YDEGEE. Trimming stripped 3 bases from V and 4 bases from J, with 7 bases between. CDR3 bases: TGTGCCAGCAGCTGGGGCCGAGAGACCCAGTACTTC. Residues: CASSWGRETQYF. Variable domain in full (rest from reference TRBV5-8 and TRBJ2-5): EAGVTQSPTHLIKTRGQQATLRCSPISGHTSVYWYQQALGLGLQFLLWYDEGEERNRGNFPPRFSGRQFPNYSSELNVNALELEDSALYLCASSWGRETQYFGPGTRLLVL.

V and J are TRBV7-8 and TRBJ1-3; the match to TRBD1 covers 8 bases. The junction had 2 bases not matched to a gene; V was cut back by 3 bases and J by 1 base. CDR3 length: 15 amino acids. The V gene's germline CDR1 is SGHVS and CDR2 FQNEAQ. The CDR3 bases are TGTGCCAGCAGCTTGGACAGGGTGTCTGGAAACACCATATATTTT. It is translated as CASSLDRVSGNTIYF.

In this sample, this clone turned up a few times. The chain is built from TRBV30 and TRBJ2-5; D is ambiguous. CDR3 length: 15 residues. Trimming stripped 1 base from V and 5 bases from J, with 17 bases between. The germline CDR1 and CDR2 sequences are GTSNPN and SVGIG (reference sequence). CDR3 loop: CAWSEEAGVQETQYF. The CDR3 DNA follows: TGTGCCTGGAGTGAAGAGGCTGGTGTACAGGAGACCCAGTACTTC.

The rearrangement uses TRBV6-6 and TRBJ1-4; D is undetermined. CDR3 length equals 14 residues. The germline V and J ends were trimmed by 4 bases and 7 bases, with 13 bases remaining between them. CDR1 is MNHNY and CDR2 is SVGAGI in the germline V gene (reference sequence). As DNA, the CDR3 is TGTGCCAGCAGTTTGGTCCACGAAGGTGAAAAACTGTTTTTT. Translation: CASSLVHEGEKLFF.